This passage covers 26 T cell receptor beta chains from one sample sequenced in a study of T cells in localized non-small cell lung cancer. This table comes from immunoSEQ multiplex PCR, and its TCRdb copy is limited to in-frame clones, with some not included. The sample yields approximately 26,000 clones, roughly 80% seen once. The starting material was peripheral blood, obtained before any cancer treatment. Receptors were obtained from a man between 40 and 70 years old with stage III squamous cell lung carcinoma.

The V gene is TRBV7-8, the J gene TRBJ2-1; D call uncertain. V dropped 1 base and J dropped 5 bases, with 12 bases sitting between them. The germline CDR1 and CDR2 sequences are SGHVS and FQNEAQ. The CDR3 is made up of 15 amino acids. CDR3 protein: CASSLGWTEDNEQFF. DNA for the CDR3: TGTGCCAGCAGCTTAGGCTGGACGGAAGACAATGAGCAGTTCTTC.

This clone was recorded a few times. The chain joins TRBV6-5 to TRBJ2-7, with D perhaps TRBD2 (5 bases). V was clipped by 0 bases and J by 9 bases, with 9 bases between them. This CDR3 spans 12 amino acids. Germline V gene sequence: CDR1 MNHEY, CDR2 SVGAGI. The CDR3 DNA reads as TGTGCCAGCAGTTACTCGGGAGCTCGGCAGTACTTC. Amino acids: CASSYSGARQYF.

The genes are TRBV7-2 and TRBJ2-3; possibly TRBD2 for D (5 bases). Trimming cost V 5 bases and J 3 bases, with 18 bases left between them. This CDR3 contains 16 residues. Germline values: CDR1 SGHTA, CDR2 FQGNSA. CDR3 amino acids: CASSPASLVQTDTQYF. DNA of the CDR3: TGTGCCAGCAGCCCGGCCTCACTAGTTCAGACAGATACGCAGTATTTT.

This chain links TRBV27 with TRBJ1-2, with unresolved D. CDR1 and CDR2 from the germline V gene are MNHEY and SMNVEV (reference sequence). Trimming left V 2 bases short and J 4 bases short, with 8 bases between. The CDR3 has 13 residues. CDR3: CASSLKGFYGYTF. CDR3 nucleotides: TGTGCCAGCAGTTTAAAAGGGTTCTATGGCTACACCTTC.

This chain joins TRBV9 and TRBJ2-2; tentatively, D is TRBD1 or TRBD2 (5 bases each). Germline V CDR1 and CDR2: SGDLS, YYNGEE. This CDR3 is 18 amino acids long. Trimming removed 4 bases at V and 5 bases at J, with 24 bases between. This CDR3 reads CASSPRTRTPWGTGELFF. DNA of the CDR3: TGTGCCAGCAGCCCCCGTACCCGGACTCCCTGGGGGACCGGGGAGCTGTTTTTT.

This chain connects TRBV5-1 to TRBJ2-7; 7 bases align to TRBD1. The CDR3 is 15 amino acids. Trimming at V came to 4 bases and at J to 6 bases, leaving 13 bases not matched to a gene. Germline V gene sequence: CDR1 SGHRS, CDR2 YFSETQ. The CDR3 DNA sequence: TGCGCCAGCAGCCCGGGACAGCTCGGGGCGGGCGAGCAGTACGTC. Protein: CASSPGQLGAGEQYV.

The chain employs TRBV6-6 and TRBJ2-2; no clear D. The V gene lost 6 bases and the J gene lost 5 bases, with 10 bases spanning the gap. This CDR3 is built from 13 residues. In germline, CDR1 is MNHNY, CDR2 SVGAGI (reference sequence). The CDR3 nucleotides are TGTGCCAGCAGCCCCATTAGTACCGGGGAGCTGTTTTTT. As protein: CASSPISTGELFF.

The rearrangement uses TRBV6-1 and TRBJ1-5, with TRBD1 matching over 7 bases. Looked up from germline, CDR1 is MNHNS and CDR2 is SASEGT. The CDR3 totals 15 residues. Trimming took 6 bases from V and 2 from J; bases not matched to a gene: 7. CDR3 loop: CASRRGQAGNQPQHF. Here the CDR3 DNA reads TGTGCCAGCAGGAGGGGGCAGGCGGGCAATCAGCCCCAGCATTTT.

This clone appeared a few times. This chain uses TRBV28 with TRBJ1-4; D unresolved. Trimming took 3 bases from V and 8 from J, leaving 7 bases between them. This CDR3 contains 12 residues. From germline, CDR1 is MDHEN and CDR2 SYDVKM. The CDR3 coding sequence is TGTGCCAGCAGTTTTGTGTTAGAAAAACTGTTTTTT. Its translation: CASSFVLEKLFF. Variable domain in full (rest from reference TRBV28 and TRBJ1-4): DVKVTQSSRYLVKRTGEKVFLECVQDMDHENMFWYRQDPGLGLRLIYFSYDVKMKEKGDIPEGYSVSREKKERFSLILESASTNQTSMYLCASSFVLEKLFFGSGTQLSVL.

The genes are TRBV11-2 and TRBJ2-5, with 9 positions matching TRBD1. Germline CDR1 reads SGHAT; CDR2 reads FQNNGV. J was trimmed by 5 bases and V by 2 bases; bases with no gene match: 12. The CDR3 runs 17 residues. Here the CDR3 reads CASSLSLPTGGRETQYF. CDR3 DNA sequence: TGTGCCAGCAGCTTATCCTTACCGACAGGGGGGAGGGAGACCCAGTACTTC.

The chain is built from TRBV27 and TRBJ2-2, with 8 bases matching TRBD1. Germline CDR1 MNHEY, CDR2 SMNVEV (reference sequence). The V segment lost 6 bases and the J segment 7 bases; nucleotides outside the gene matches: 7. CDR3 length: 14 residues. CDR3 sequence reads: CASSADRGIGELFF. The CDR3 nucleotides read TGTGCCAGCAGCGCCGACAGGGGAATCGGGGAGCTGTTTTTT.

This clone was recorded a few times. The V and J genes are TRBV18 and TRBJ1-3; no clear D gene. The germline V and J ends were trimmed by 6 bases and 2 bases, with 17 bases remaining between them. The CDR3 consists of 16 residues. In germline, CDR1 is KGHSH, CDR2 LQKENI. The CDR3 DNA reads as TGTGCCAGCTCGCTATCGTCGGCCAGACCTGGAAACACCATATATTTT. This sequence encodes CASSLSSARPGNTIYF.

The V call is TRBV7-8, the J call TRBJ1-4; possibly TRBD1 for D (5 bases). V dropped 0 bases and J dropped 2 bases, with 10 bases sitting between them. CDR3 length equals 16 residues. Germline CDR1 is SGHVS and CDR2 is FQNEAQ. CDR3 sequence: CASSLAWGKTNEKLFF. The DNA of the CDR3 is TGTGCCAGCAGCTTAGCGTGGGGGAAGACTAATGAAAAACTGTTTTTT.

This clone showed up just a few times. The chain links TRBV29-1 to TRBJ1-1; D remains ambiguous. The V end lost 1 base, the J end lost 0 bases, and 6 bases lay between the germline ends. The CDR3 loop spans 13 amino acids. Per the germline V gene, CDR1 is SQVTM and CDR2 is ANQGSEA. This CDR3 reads CSVEAQLNTEAFF. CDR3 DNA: TGCAGCGTTGAAGCACAGTTGAACACTGAAGCTTTCTTT.

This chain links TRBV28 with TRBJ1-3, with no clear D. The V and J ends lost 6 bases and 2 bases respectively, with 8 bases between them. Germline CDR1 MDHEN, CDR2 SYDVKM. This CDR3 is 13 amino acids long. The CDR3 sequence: CASSLLTGNTIYF. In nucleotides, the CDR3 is TGTGCCAGCAGCCTTTTAACTGGAAACACCATATATTTT. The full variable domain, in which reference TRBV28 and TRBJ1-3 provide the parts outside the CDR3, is DVKVTQSSRYLVKRTGEKVFLECVQDMDHENMFWYRQDPGLGLRLIYFSYDVKMKEKGDIPEGYSVSREKKERFSLILESASTNQTSMYLCASSLLTGNTIYFGEGSWLTVV.

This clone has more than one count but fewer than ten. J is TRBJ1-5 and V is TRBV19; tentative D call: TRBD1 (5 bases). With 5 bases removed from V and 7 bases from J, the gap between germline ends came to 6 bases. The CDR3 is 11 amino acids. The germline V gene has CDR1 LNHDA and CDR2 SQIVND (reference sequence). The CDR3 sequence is CASSAGQPQHF. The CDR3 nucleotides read TGTGCCAGTAGTGCAGGGCAGCCCCAGCATTTT.

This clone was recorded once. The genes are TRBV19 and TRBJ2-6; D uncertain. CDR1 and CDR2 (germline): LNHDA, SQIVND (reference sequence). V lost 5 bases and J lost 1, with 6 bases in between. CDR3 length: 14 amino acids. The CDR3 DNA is TGTGCCAGTAGTCCCCGGTCTGGGGCCAACGTCCTGACTTTC. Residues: CASSPRSGANVLTF. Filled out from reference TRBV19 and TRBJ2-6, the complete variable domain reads DGGITQSPKYLFRKEGQNVTLSCEQNLNHDAMYWYRQDPGQGLRLIYYSQIVNDFQKGDIAEGYSVSREKKESFPLTVTSAQKNPTAFYLCASSPRSGANVLTFGAGSRLTVL.

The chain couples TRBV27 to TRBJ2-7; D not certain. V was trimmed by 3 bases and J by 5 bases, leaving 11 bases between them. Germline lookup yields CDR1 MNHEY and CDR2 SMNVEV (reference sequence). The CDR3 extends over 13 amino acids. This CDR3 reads CASSFSRIHEQYV. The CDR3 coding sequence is TGTGCCAGCAGTTTTTCCAGGATCCACGAGCAGTACGTC.

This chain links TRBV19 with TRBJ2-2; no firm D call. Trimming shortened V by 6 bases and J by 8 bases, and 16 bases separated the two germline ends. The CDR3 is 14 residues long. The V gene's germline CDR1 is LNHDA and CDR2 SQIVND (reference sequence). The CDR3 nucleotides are TGTGCCAGTAGCGCGACTTTTAACCCGGGGGAGCTGTTTTTT. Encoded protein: CASSATFNPGELFF.

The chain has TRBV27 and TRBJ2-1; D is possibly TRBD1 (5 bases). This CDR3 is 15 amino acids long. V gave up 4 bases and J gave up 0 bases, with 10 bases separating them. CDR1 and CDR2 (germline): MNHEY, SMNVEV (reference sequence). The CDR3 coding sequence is TGTGCCAGCAGTTCAGGGATCAGCTCCTACAATGAGCAGTTCTTC. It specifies CASSSGISSYNEQFF.

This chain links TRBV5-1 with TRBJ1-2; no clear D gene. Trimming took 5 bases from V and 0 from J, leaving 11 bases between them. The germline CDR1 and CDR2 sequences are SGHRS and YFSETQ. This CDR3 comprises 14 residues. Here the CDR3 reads CASSKPEANYGYTF. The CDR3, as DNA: TGCGCCAGCAGTAAGCCGGAAGCTAACTATGGCTACACCTTC. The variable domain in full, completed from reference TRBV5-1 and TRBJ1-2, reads KAGVTQTPRYLIKTRGQQVTLSCSPISGHRSVSWYQQTPGQGLQFLFEYFSETQRNKGNFPGRFSGRQFSNSRSEMNVSTLELGDSALYLCASSKPEANYGYTFGSGTRLTVV.

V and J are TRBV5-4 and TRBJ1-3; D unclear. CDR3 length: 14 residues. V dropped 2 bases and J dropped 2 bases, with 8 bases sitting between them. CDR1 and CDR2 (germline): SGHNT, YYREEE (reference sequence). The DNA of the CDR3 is TGTGCCAGCAGCTTCGGCAGCACTGGAAACACCATATATTTT. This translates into CASSFGSTGNTIYF.

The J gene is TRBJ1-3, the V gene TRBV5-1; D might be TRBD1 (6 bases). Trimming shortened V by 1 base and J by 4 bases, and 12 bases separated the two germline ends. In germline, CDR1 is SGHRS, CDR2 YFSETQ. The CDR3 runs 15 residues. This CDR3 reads CASSLSAQGGNTIYF. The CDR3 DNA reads TGCGCCAGCAGCTTGAGCGCACAGGGAGGAAACACCATATATTTT.

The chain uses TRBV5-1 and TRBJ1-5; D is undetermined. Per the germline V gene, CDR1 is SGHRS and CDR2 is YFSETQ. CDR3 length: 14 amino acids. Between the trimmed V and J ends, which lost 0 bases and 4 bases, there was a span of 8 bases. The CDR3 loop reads CASSLGGGNQPQHF. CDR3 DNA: TGCGCCAGCAGCTTGGGGGGAGGAAATCAGCCCCAGCATTTT. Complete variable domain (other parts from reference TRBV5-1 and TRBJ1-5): KAGVTQTPRYLIKTRGQQVTLSCSPISGHRSVSWYQQTPGQGLQFLFEYFSETQRNKGNFPGRFSGRQFSNSRSEMNVSTLELGDSALYLCASSLGGGNQPQHFGDGTRLSIL.

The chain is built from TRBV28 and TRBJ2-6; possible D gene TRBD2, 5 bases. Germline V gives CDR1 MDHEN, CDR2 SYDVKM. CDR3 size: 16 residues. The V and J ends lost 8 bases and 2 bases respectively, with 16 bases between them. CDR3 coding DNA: TGTGCCAGCGGGGTCTTAAGAGGGCCTGGGGCCAACGTCCTGACTTTC. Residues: CASGVLRGPGANVLTF. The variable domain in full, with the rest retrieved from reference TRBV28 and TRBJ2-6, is DVKVTQSSRYLVKRTGEKVFLECVQDMDHENMFWYRQDPGLGLRLIYFSYDVKMKEKGDIPEGYSVSREKKERFSLILESASTNQTSMYLCASGVLRGPGANVLTFGAGSRLTVL.

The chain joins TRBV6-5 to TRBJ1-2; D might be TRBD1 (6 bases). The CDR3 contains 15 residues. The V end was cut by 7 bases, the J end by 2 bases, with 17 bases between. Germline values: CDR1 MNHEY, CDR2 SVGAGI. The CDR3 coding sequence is TGTGCCAGCACTCTCTCCGGCACAGGGAACTATGGCTACACCTTC. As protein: CASTLSGTGNYGYTF.